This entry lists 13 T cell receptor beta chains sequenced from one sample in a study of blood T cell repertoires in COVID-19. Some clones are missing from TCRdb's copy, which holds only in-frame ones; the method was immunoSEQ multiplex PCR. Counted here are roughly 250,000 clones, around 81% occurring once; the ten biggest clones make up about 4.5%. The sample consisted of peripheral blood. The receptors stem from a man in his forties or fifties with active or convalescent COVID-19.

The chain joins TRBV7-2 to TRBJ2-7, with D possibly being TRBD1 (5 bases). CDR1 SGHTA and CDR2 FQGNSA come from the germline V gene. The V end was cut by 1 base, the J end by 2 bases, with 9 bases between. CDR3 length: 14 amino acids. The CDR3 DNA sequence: TGTGCCAGCAGCTTAGAGCAGGGCCCCTACGAGCAGTACTTC. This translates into CASSLEQGPYEQYF.

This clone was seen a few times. The CDR3 reads CASSLGSLYGYTF. CDR3 nucleotide sequence: TGTGCCAGCAGTTTAGGGAGTCTTTATGGCTACACCTTC. V usage is TRBV28 and J usage is TRBJ1-2; no definite D call. Trimming removed 2 bases at V and 5 bases at J, with 9 bases between. CDR1 is MDHEN and CDR2 is SYDVKM in the germline V gene. The CDR3 has 13 amino acids.

CDR3 nucleotide sequence: TGCGCCAGCACCCCCCTGGGTAGCGGGGTTCAAGAGACCCAGTACTTC. Its translation: CASTPLGSGVQETQYF. The chain recombines TRBV5-1 with TRBJ2-5; 8 nucleotides align to TRBD2. V lost 6 bases and J lost 2; bases outside the gene matches: 12. Germline V CDR1 and CDR2: SGHRS, YFSETQ. CDR3 size: 16 residues.

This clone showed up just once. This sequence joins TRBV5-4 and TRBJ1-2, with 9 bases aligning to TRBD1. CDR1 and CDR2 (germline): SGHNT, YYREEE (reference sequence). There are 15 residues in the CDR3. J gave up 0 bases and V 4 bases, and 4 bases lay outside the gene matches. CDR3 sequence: CASSPRDRANYGYTF. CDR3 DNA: TGTGCCAGCAGCCCCCGGGACAGGGCTAACTATGGCTACACCTTC.

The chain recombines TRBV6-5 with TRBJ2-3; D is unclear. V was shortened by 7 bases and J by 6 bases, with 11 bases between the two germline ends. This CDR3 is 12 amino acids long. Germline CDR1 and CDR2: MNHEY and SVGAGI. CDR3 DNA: TGTGCCAGCATGAGGTCGCTGGATACGCAGTATTTT. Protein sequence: CASMRSLDTQYF.

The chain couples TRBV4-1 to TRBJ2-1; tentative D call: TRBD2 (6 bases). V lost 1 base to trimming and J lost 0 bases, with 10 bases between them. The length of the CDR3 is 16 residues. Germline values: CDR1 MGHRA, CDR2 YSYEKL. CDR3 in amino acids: CASSQVRGSSYNEQFF. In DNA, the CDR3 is TGCGCCAGCAGCCAAGTTCGGGGGAGCTCCTACAATGAGCAGTTCTTC.

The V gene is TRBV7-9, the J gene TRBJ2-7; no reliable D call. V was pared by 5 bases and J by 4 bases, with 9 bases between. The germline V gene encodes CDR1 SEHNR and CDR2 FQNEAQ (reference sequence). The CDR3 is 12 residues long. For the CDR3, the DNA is TGTGCCAGCAGCCAGGCCCAGTACGAGCAGTACTTC. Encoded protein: CASSQAQYEQYF.

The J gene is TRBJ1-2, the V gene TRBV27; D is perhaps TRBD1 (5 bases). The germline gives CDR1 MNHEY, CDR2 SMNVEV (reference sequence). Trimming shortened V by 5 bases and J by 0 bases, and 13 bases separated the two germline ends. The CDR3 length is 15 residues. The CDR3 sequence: CASSVTGIANYGYTF. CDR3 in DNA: TGTGCCAGCAGTGTCACAGGTATTGCTAACTATGGCTACACCTTC.

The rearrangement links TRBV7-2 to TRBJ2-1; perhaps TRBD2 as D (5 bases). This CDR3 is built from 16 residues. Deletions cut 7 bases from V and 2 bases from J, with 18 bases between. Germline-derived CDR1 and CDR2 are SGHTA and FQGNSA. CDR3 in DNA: TGTGCCAGCAAGTTTGAACCGGGATCCCCCTACAATGAGCAGTTCTTC. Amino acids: CASKFEPGSPYNEQFF.

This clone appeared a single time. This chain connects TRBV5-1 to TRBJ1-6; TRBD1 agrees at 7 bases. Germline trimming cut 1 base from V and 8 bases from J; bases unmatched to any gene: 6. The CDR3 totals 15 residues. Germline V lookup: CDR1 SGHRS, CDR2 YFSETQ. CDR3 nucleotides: TGCGCCAGCAGCTTGCGACAGGGTAGAGATTCACCCCTCCACTTT. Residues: CASSLRQGRDSPLHF.

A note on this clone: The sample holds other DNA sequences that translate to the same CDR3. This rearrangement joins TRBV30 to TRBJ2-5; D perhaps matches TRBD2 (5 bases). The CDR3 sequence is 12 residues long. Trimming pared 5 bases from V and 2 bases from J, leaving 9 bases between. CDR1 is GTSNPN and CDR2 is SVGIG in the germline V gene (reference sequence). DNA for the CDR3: TGTGCCTGGGATAGAGGGCAAGAGACCCAGTACTTC. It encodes CAWDRGQETQYF. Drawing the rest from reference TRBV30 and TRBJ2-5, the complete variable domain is SQTIHQWPATLVQPVGSPLSLECTVEGTSNPNLYWYRQAAGRGLQLLFYSVGIGQISSEVPQNLSASRPQDRQFILSSKKLLLSDSGFYLCAWDRGQETQYFGPGTRLLVL.

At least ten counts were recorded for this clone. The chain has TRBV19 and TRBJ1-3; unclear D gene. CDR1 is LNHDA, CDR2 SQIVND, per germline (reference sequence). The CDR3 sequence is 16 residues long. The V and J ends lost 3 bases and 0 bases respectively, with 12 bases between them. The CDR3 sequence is CASSIRQALSGNTIYF. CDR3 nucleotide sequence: TGTGCCAGTAGTATTCGTCAGGCCCTCTCTGGAAACACCATATATTTT.

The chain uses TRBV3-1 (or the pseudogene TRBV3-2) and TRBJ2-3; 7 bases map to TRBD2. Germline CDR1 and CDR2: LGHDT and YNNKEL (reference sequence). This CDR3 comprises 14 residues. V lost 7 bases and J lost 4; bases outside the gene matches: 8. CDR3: CASMWGGSADTQYF. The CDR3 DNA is TGTGCCAGCATGTGGGGGGGAAGCGCAGATACGCAGTATTTT.